This TCR beta chain was identified in a study of beta chain features in type 1 diabetes. Expressed TCRB transcripts were sequenced because the isolated RNA had all been reverse transcribed beforehand. Clones were sequenced by immunoSEQ multiplex PCR, and TCRdb holds only the in-frame ones, with some missing. The data show 900,000 or so clones, about a sixth seen once. Each donor gave one heparinised blood draw averaging about 110 mL. Overall study findings and caveats: The naive, central memory and Treg TCRB repertoires looked more alike in patients than they did in healthy donors.

The CDR3 consists of 16 residues. After removal of 1 base from V and 6 bases from J, the junction contained 7 bases not matched to a gene. The germline gives CDR1 SGHAT, CDR2 FQNNGV. This clone appeared a few times. Its antigen is as yet unknown. The chain carries TRBV11-2 and TRBJ1-4, with 8 bases that match TRBD1. The TCR originated in a young woman in good health. Input material: naive CD4+ T cells from blood. As DNA, the CDR3 is TGTGCCAGCAGCTTAGTCCCCAGGGGGCGCGATGAAAAACTGTTTTTT. Translation gives CASSLVPRGRDEKLFF. The full variable domain, in which reference TRBV11-2 and TRBJ1-4 provide the parts outside the CDR3, is EAGVAQSPRYKIIEKRQSVAFWCNPISGHATLYWYQQILGQGPKLLIQFQNNGVVDDSQLPKDRFSAERLKGVDSTLKIQPAKLEDSAVYLCASSLVPRGRDEKLFFGSGTQLSVL.